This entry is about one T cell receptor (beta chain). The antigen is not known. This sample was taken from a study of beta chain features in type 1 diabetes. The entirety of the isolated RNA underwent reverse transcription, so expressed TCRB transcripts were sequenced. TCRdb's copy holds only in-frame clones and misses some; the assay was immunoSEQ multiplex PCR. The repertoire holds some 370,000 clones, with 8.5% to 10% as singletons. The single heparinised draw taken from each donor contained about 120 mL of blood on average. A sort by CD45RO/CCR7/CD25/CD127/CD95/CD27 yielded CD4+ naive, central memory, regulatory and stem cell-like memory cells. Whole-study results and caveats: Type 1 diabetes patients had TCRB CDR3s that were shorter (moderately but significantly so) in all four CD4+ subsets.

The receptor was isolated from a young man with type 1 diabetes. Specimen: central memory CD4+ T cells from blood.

CDR3 protein: CASRLGEETQYF. CDR3 DNA sequence: TGTGCCAGTAGGCTGGGAGAAGAGACCCAGTACTTC. This chain uses TRBV19 with TRBJ2-5, with D tentatively TRBD2 (5 bases). The CDR3 contains 12 residues. The germline gives CDR1 LNHDA, CDR2 SQIVND (reference sequence). V lost 6 bases, J lost 3 bases, and 8 bases lay in between. The entire variable domain, with the rest obtained from reference TRBV19 and TRBJ2-5, is as follows: DGGITQSPKYLFRKEGQNVTLSCEQNLNHDAMYWYRQDPGQGLRLIYYSQIVNDFQKGDIAEGYSVSREKKESFPLTVTSAQKNPTAFYLCASRLGEETQYFGPGTRLLVL.